These 21 T cell receptor beta chains share one sample of origin, sequenced in a study of cytotoxic CD8 clonotypes in ibrutinib-treated CLL. Some clones are missing from TCRdb's copy, which holds only in-frame ones; the method was immunoSEQ multiplex PCR. The table includes under 200,000 clones, under 90% detected once. Sequencing used PBMCs, obtained after 24 months of ibrutinib treatment. Receptors originate from a human donor with chronic lymphocytic leukemia.

The chain carries TRBV6-1 and TRBJ2-1; TRBD1 agrees at 7 bases. After removal of 6 bases from V and 6 bases from J, the junction contained 11 bases not matched to a gene. Germline CDR1 reads MNHNS; CDR2 reads SASEGT. This CDR3 has 15 residues. In DNA form, the CDR3 reads TGTGCCAGCAGGGTCCCCGGGACAGCACTCAATGAGCAGTTCTTC. Encoded protein: CASRVPGTALNEQFF.

This chain links TRBV7-6 with TRBJ2-5; TRBD2 matches at 9 bases. The CDR3 has 16 residues. Germline CDR1 is SGHVS and CDR2 is FNYEAQ. J gave up 0 bases and V 1 base, and 3 bases lay outside the gene matches. The CDR3 protein is CASSLGSGGYQETQYF. DNA for the CDR3: TGTGCCAGCAGCTTAGGTAGCGGGGGTTACCAAGAGACCCAGTACTTC.

The chain combines TRBV12-5 with TRBJ2-3; D is tentatively TRBD1 or TRBD2 (5 bases each). This CDR3 comprises 14 residues. V dropped 6 bases and J dropped 2 bases, with 12 bases sitting between them. The germline V gene encodes CDR1 LGHNT and CDR2 FRNRAP. The CDR3, as DNA: TGTGCTAGTGGATACGGGGCTACCACAGATACGCAGTATTTT. This codes for CASGYGATTDTQYF.

This clone occurred once. J is TRBJ2-1 and V is TRBV7-9; possibly TRBD2 for D (6 bases). Germline V CDR1 and CDR2: SEHNR, FQNEAQ (reference sequence). V was clipped by 0 bases and J by 7 bases, with 19 bases between them. The CDR3 covers 17 residues. In DNA, the CDR3 is TGTGCCAGCAGCTTAGCGGGTCCCGGGACTCTTTGGAATGAGCAGTTCTTC. Its protein product is CASSLAGPGTLWNEQFF.

The V call is TRBV5-8, the J call TRBJ1-6; D call uncertain. Germline V gene lookup returns CDR1 SGHTS and CDR2 YDEGEE. The CDR3 totals 17 residues. Trimming stripped 6 bases from V and 0 bases from J, with 16 bases between. DNA of the CDR3: TGTGCCAGCACCCGCCGAGTCCAAAGCTCCTATAATTCACCCCTCCACTTT. The encoded protein is CASTRRVQSSYNSPLHF.

The V and J genes are TRBV6-6 and TRBJ2-7; D uncertain. This CDR3 contains 11 residues. V lost 5 bases to trimming and J lost 2 bases, with 4 bases between them. The germline V gene has CDR1 MNHNY and CDR2 SVGAGI (reference sequence). In DNA form, the CDR3 reads TGTGCCAGCAGTCCTGCCTACGAGCAGTACTTC. As protein: CASSPAYEQYF.

The gene calls are TRBV5-5 and TRBJ2-1; D unresolved. CDR3 length: 11 amino acids. Trimming shortened V by 4 bases and J by 5 bases, and 4 bases separated the two germline ends. Germline loops: CDR1 SGHKS, CDR2 YYEKEE (reference sequence). CDR3 sequence reads: CASSLDNEQFF. DNA of the CDR3: TGTGCCAGCAGCCTCGACAATGAGCAGTTCTTC.

The chain combines TRBV25-1 with TRBJ1-1; no definite D call. The V end lost 6 bases, the J end lost 3 bases, and 14 bases lay between the germline ends. The CDR3 sequence is 14 residues long. Germline V lookup: CDR1 MGHDK, CDR2 SYGVNS. CDR3 bases: TGTGCCAGCAGACCCACCAGAGCCTACACTGAAGCTTTCTTT. The encoded protein is CASRPTRAYTEAFF.

In this sample, this clone turned up a few times. This chain joins TRBV30 and TRBJ2-7; D possibly corresponds to TRBD1 (6 bases). This CDR3 contains 17 residues. The V gene lost 5 bases and the J gene lost 1 base, with 24 bases spanning the gap. Germline lookup yields CDR1 GTSNPN and CDR2 SVGIG (reference sequence). In nucleotides, the CDR3 is TGTGCCTGGGGTTACTTCCTCGGTCAGGGGCATTCCTACGAGCAGTACTTC. It is translated as CAWGYFLGQGHSYEQYF.

The V gene is TRBV7-6, the J gene TRBJ2-7; D possibly corresponds to TRBD2 (5 bases). This CDR3 has 14 residues. V lost 4 bases and J 0 bases, leaving 10 bases between the germline ends. Germline lookup yields CDR1 SGHVS and CDR2 FNYEAQ. The CDR3 is CASSSRRNSYEQYF. As DNA, the CDR3 is TGTGCCAGCAGCTCGAGGAGGAACTCCTACGAGCAGTACTTC.

CDR3 sequence: CAWRVQGGAGNTIYF. The CDR3 DNA reads as TGTGCCTGGAGGGTGCAGGGTGGCGCTGGAAACACCATATATTTT. The chain employs TRBV30 and TRBJ1-3, with D possibly being TRBD1 (5 bases). The germline CDR1 and CDR2 sequences are GTSNPN and SVGIG (reference sequence). The CDR3 contains 15 residues. V gave up 3 bases and J gave up 2 bases, with 14 bases separating them.

The CDR3 DNA sequence: TGTGCCAGCAGTTCCACCTACGGCACCTACGAGCAGTACTTC. Encoded protein: CASSSTYGTYEQYF. The genes are TRBV28 and TRBJ2-7, with unresolved D. The ends were cut back, 4 bases at V and 2 bases at J, with 12 bases in the middle. Germline values: CDR1 MDHEN, CDR2 SYDVKM. CDR3 length: 14 residues.

This clone showed up just once. The chain uses TRBV18 and TRBJ2-5; 9 bases are a match to TRBD2. The CDR3 is 14 residues long. Germline loops: CDR1 KGHSH, CDR2 LQKENI. V trimming: 3 bases; J trimming: 5 bases; junction bases outside the gene matches: 4. The CDR3 coding sequence is TGTGCCAGCTCACCGACCGGGACTAGCGAGACCCAGTACTTC. Its protein is CASSPTGTSETQYF.

The V gene is TRBV18, the J gene TRBJ1-2; 12 nucleotides agree with TRBD1. Trimming took 2 bases from V and 7 from J; bases not matched to a gene: 8. CDR3 length equals 16 residues. CDR1 is KGHSH and CDR2 is LQKENI in the germline V gene. DNA of the CDR3: TGTGCCAGCTCACCAAGTCCGGGACAGGGGGCTGGTGGCTACACCTTC. This gives the protein CASSPSPGQGAGGYTF.

This clone occurred a few times. The chain recombines TRBV27 with TRBJ2-3; D not resolved. CDR3 length equals 14 residues. Germline CDR1 reads MNHEY; CDR2 reads SMNVEV (reference sequence). V lost 5 bases, J lost 4 bases, and 13 bases lay in between. The CDR3 protein is CASSQLSGADTQYF. For the CDR3, the DNA is TGTGCCAGCAGTCAACTATCTGGGGCAGATACGCAGTATTTT.

The chain employs TRBV30 and TRBJ1-4; D gene ambiguous. Germline-derived CDR1 and CDR2 are GTSNPN and SVGIG (reference sequence). The CDR3 runs 14 residues. Trimming cost V 5 bases and J 0 bases, with 10 bases left between them. CDR3: CAWLVPPTNEKLFF. CDR3 coding DNA: TGTGCCTGGCTTGTGCCACCAACTAATGAAAAACTGTTTTTT.

The chain joins TRBV6-4 to TRBJ2-5, with 9 bases identical to TRBD2. J was trimmed by 2 bases and V by 0 bases; bases with no gene match: 7. This CDR3 comprises 17 residues. Per germline, CDR1 MRHNA and CDR2 SNTAGT. As DNA, the CDR3 is TGTGCCAGCAGTGACTCAGTTGCGGGGGGGAAACAAGAGACCCAGTACTTC. It yields the protein CASSDSVAGGKQETQYF.

V is TRBV10-3 and J is TRBJ1-5; D remains ambiguous. CDR3 length: 14 residues. The germline V gene has CDR1 ENHRY and CDR2 SYGVKD. The V end was cut by 0 bases, the J end by 5 bases, with 8 bases between. CDR3 residues: CAISESVGHQPQHF. The CDR3 bases are TGTGCCATCAGTGAGTCGGTCGGACATCAGCCCCAGCATTTT.

This clone was seen once. The chain has TRBV9 and TRBJ1-3; no reliable D call. CDR3 length: 14 amino acids. V lost 4 bases and J lost 2, with 10 bases in between. Germline V gene sequence: CDR1 SGDLS, CDR2 YYNGEE. In nucleotides, the CDR3 is TGTGCCAGCAGCTACACAACAACTGGAAACACCATATATTTT. This codes for CASSYTTTGNTIYF.

The rearrangement uses TRBV6-1 and TRBJ1-4; D uncertain. The CDR3 consists of 15 residues. The germline V and J ends were trimmed by 2 bases and 3 bases, with 10 bases remaining between them. Germline CDR1 is MNHNS and CDR2 is SASEGT. This CDR3 is CASSEYRGANEKLFF. The CDR3 DNA reads TGTGCCAGCAGTGAATACCGGGGAGCTAATGAAAAACTGTTTTTT.

Only one count was recorded for this clone. The chain combines TRBV2 with TRBJ2-3; possibly TRBD1 or TRBD2 for D (5 bases each). Germline V gene data show CDR1 as SNHLY and CDR2 as FYNNEI. The CDR3 sequence is 15 residues long. The V end lost 3 bases, the J end lost 4 bases, and 14 bases lay between the germline ends. The CDR3 nucleotides read TGTGCCAGCAGTGATTGGGGGACCGGCGCAGATACGCAGTATTTT. Translating gives CASSDWGTGADTQYF.